This is a list of T cell receptor beta chains from one sample in a study of neoadjuvant anti-PD-1 for oral cavity cancer. Data came from immunoSEQ multiplex PCR; TCRdb stores just in-frame clones and leaves some out. The repertoire includes about 14,000 clones, roughly 70% of them detected once, and less than 3.5% sits in the top ten. The specimen comprised PBMCs, sampled before nivolumab (anti-PD-1) treatment. The origin of the receptors is a person between 40 and 85 years old with oral cavity squamous cell carcinoma. Both conserved end residues are part of each CDR3. The D gene is left open where the match is weak. Part of the rows lack a size; the others show once, few, many or a class for expanded clones.

size,D,V,J,CDR3,DNA
-,TRBD1,TRBV6-6,TRBJ2-5,CASSRGQETQYF,TGTGCCAGCAGCAGGGGGCAAGAGACCCAGTACTTC
-,TRBD2,TRBV5-1,TRBJ2-1,CASSLTSGGASYNEQFF,TGCGCCAGCAGCTTGACTAGCGGGGGGGCTAGCTACAATGAGCAGTTCTTC
-,-,TRBV10-3,TRBJ1-4,CAISEVAGNEKLFF,TGTGCCATCAGTGAGGTGGCGGGGAATGAAAAACTGTTTTTT
-,-,TRBV6-5,TRBJ1-1,CASRIQQNTEAFF,TGTGCCAGCAGAATACAGCAGAACACTGAAGCTTTCTTT
-,-,TRBV4-1,TRBJ1-2,CASSQVGGYHNYGYTF,TGCGCCAGCAGCCAAGTGGGAGGGTATCATAACTATGGCTACACCTTC
-,-,TRBV19,TRBJ2-7,CASSMGLGQPRSYEQYF,TGTGCCAGTAGTATGGGATTGGGGCAGCCGAGGAGCTACGAGCAGTACTTC
-,TRBD1,TRBV27,TRBJ1-1,CASSPPGTGSNGAFF,TGTGCCAGCAGTCCCCCCGGGACAGGGTCTAATGGGGCTTTCTTT
once,TRBD1,TRBV4-1,TRBJ1-5,CASSQGGQGNQPQHF,TGCGCCAGCAGCCAAGGGGGACAGGGAAATCAGCCCCAGCATTTT
-,-,TRBV7-8,TRBJ2-5,CASSLRRAIEETQYF,TGTGCCAGCAGCTTAAGGAGGGCAATAGAAGAGACCCAGTACTTC
once,-,TRBV7-9,TRBJ2-7,CASSPLGYEQYF,TGTGCCAGCAGCCCCTTGGGCTACGAGCAGTACTTC
-,-,TRBV7-3,TRBJ1-2,CASSTHRDYGYTF,TGTGCCAGCAGCACGCACAGGGACTATGGCTACACCTTC
few,-,TRBV7-9,TRBJ2-3,CASSLLGTTPDTQYF,TGTGCCAGCAGCTTATTGGGGACAACCCCAGATACGCAGTATTTT
-,-,TRBV19,TRBJ1-3,CASSPQGHSGNTIYF,TGTGCCAGTAGCCCACAGGGCCACTCTGGAAACACCATATATTTT
-,-,TRBV7-3,TRBJ1-6,CASSSGLSNSPLHF,TGTGCCAGCAGCTCCGGCCTATCAAATTCACCCCTCCACTTT
-,-,TRBV11-2,TRBJ1-1,CASSPQVNTEAFF,TGTGCCAGCAGCCCACAGGTGAACACTGAAGCTTTCTTT
-,TRBD1,TRBV6-1,TRBJ2-3,CASSEAIGSRGPDTQYF,TGTGCCAGCAGTGAAGCCATAGGGTCCAGGGGGCCAGATACGCAGTATTTT
-,-,TRBV30,TRBJ2-6,CAWSVRGWGSGANVLTF,TGTGCCTGGAGTGTGCGGGGATGGGGCTCTGGGGCCAACGTCCTGACTTTC
few,-,TRBV19,TRBJ1-5,CASSMGARGGPIQPQHF,TGTGCCAGTAGTATGGGTGCACGAGGGGGTCCCATTCAGCCCCAGCATTTT
-,TRBD2,TRBV5-1,TRBJ2-3,CASSLEGGPGDTQYF,TGCGCCAGCAGCTTGGAGGGAGGGCCGGGTGATACGCAGTATTTT
-,TRBD2,TRBV29-1,TRBJ2-7,CSVGPRTSGRNEQYF,TGCAGCGTTGGTCCTCGGACTAGCGGGAGAAATGAGCAGTACTTC
-,TRBD2,TRBV15,TRBJ2-7,CATSRVAGGGNEQYF,TGTGCCACCAGCAGAGTGGCGGGAGGGGGGAACGAGCAGTACTTC
-,-,TRBV5-1,TRBJ2-7,CASSAFQVGYEQYF,TGCGCCAGCAGCGCGTTCCAGGTTGGCTACGAGCAGTACTTC
-,-,TRBV27,TRBJ2-7,CASSSPHPEGLDEQYF,TGTGCCAGCAGTTCCCCTCATCCGGAGGGGCTGGACGAGCAGTACTTC
few,-,TRBV25-1,TRBJ1-2,CASSPQGIYGYTF,TGTGCCAGCAGTCCTCAGGGAATCTATGGCTACACCTTC
-,-,TRBV27,TRBJ2-1,CASSSQVNEQFF,TGTGCCAGCAGTTCACAGGTAAATGAGCAGTTCTTC
-,TRBD2,TRBV4-2,TRBJ2-1,CASSHRLAGADAEQFF,TGTGCCAGCAGCCATCGCCTAGCGGGAGCTGATGCTGAGCAGTTCTTC
-,TRBD1,TRBV7-8,TRBJ1-1,CASRSGTGGTEAFF,TGTGCCAGCAGATCCGGGACAGGGGGGACTGAAGCTTTCTTT
-,TRBD2,TRBV19,TRBJ2-1,CASSISGSSYNEQFF,TGTGCCAGTAGTATTAGCGGGAGTTCCTACAATGAGCAGTTCTTC
few,-,TRBV6-4,TRBJ2-6,CASSPDRNSGANVLTF,TGTGCCAGCAGCCCGGACAGAAACTCTGGGGCCAACGTCCTGACTTTC
-,-,TRBV27,TRBJ1-5,CASSLRTGIQPQHF,TGTGCCAGCAGTTTACGAACAGGGATTCAGCCCCAGCATTTT
-,-,TRBV2,TRBJ1-3,CASREIQSSGNTIYF,TGTGCCAGCAGGGAAATTCAGAGCTCTGGAAACACCATATATTTT
-,-,TRBV27,TRBJ1-1,CASSLLGDTNTEAFF,TGTGCCAGCAGTTTATTAGGTGATACGAACACTGAAGCTTTCTTT
few,TRBD1,TRBV4-2,TRBJ1-1,CASSQVGTGGLNTEAFF,TGTGCCAGCAGCCAAGTGGGAACAGGGGGCTTAAACACTGAAGCTTTCTTT
-,-,TRBV30,TRBJ1-3,CAWSGMGNTIYF,TGTGCCTGGAGCGGTATGGGAAACACCATATATTTT
-,TRBD1,TRBV6-6,TRBJ2-2,CASSYTGGGELFF,TGTGCCAGCAGTTATACAGGGGGAGGGGAGCTGTTTTTT
-,-,TRBV5-1,TRBJ2-1,CASSQRLGDNEQFF,TGCGCCAGCAGTCAGCGTCTCGGTGACAATGAGCAGTTCTTC
-,-,TRBV5-1,TRBJ1-2,CASSLNANYGYTF,TGCGCCAGCAGCTTGAACGCCAACTATGGCTACACCTTC
-,TRBD2,TRBV19,TRBJ2-1,CASSTGLAGNNEQFF,TGTGCCAGTAGTACAGGACTAGCGGGAAACAATGAGCAGTTCTTC
-,-,TRBV27,TRBJ1-2,CASSPWDGRGYGYTF,TGTGCCAGCAGTCCGTGGGACGGAAGGGGCTATGGCTACACCTTC
few,TRBD2,TRBV19,TRBJ2-7,CASMRAGVPGNEQYF,TGTGCCAGTATGCGAGCGGGGGTGCCTGGGAACGAGCAGTACTTC
few,TRBD1,TRBV5-4,TRBJ1-2,CASSRQGGSYGYTF,TGTGCCAGCAGCCGCCAGGGGGGCAGCTATGGCTACACCTTC
-,-,TRBV11-2,TRBJ2-3,CASSLVARATDTQYF,TGTGCCAGCAGCTTAGTTGCGCGGGCCACAGATACGCAGTATTTT
few,-,TRBV19,TRBJ2-3,CASSNRDRTDTQYF,TGTGCCAGTAGTAACAGGGACCGCACAGATACGCAGTATTTT
-,-,TRBV27,TRBJ1-5,CASSWRHGVLQPQHF,TGTGCCAGCAGTTGGAGACATGGAGTGCTTCAGCCCCAGCATTTT
-,-,TRBV11-2,TRBJ2-1,CASSRWTWEQFF,TGTGCCAGCAGCCGCTGGACTTGGGAGCAGTTCTTC
-,-,TRBV7-3,TRBJ2-7,CASSYNQQGEQYF,TGTGCCAGCAGTTATAATCAGCAGGGCGAGCAGTACTTC
-,-,TRBV5-8,TRBJ2-7,CASSPYRFGVNEQYF,TGTGCCAGCAGCCCCTACAGGTTTGGAGTTAACGAGCAGTACTTC
-,-,TRBV20-1,TRBJ2-1,CSAMTSNEQFF,TGCAGTGCTATGACCTCAAATGAGCAGTTCTTC
-,-,TRBV5-1,TRBJ2-3,CASSWAGTADTQYF,TGCGCCAGCAGCTGGGCGGGTACGGCAGATACGCAGTATTTT
few,TRBD1,TRBV28,TRBJ1-1,CASSPGTGGRRNTEAFF,TGTGCCAGCAGCCCTGGGACAGGGGGCCGGCGGAACACTGAAGCTTTCTTT
-,-,TRBV9,TRBJ2-3,CASSLRGVGRASTDTQYF,TGTGCCAGCAGCCTAAGGGGGGTGGGTCGAGCTAGCACAGATACGCAGTATTTT
few,-,TRBV15,TRBJ2-2,CATSRDRHQTGELFF,TGTGCCACCAGCAGAGATCGGCACCAAACCGGGGAGCTGTTTTTT